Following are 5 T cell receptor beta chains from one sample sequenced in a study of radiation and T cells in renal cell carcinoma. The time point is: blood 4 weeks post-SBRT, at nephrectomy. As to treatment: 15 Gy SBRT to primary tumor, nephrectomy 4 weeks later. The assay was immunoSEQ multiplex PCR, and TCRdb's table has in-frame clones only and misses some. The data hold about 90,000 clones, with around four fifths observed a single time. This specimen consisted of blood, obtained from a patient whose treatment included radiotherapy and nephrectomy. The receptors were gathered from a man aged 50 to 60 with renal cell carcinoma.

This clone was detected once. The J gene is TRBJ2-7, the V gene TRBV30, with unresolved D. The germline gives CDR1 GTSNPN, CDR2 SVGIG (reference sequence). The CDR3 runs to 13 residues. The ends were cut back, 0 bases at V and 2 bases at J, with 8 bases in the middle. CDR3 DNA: TGTGCCTGGAGTGTAGGGTGGACCTACGAGCAGTACTTC. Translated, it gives CAWSVGWTYEQYF. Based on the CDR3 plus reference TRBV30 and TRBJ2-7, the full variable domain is SQTIHQWPATLVQPVGSPLSLECTVEGTSNPNLYWYRQAAGRGLQLLFYSVGIGQISSEVPQNLSASRPQDRQFILSSKKLLLSDSGFYLCAWSVGWTYEQYFGPGTRLTVT.

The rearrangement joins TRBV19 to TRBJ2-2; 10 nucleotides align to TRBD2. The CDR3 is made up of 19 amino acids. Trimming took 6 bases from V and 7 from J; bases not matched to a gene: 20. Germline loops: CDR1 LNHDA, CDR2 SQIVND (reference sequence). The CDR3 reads CASSPYSPPSGREGGELFF. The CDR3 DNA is TGTGCCAGTAGCCCTTATTCCCCCCCTAGCGGGAGAGAGGGCGGGGAGCTGTTTTTT.

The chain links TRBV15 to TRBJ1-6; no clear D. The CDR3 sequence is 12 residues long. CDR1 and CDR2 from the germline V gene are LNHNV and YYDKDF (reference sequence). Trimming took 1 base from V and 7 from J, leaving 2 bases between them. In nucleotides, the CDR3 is TGTGCCACCAGCAGAGTAAATTCACCCCTCCACTTT. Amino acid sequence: CATSRVNSPLHF.

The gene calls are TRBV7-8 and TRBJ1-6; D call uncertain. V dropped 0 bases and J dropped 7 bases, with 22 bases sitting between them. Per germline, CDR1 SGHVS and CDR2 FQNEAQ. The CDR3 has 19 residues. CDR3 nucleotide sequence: TGTGCCAGCAGCTTAGCGCTAAAGGGCCCTAATGGGCGGAATTCACCCCTCCACTTT. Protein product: CASSLALKGPNGRNSPLHF.

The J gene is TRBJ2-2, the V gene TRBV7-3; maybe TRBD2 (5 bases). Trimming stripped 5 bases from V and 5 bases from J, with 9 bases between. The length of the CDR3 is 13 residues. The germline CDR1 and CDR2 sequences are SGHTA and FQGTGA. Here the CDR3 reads CASSRGLTGELFF. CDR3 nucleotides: TGTGCCAGCAGCAGAGGGCTAACCGGGGAGCTGTTTTTT.